This TCR beta chain comes out of a study of blood T cell repertoires in COVID-19. In the study overall: Samples taken during acute and convalescent COVID-19 were collected in the United States, Italy and Spain. PBMCs, B-cell-depleted T cells, or T cells provided the cDNA or gDNA that made up the material.

In the study's own analysis: Nucleated cell number was recorded as an estimate derived from reference gene primer amplification. TCRdb keeps only in-frame clones here, not all; method: immunoSEQ multiplex PCR. That table gives V, J and clone size, and the DNA gave D and trimming. The table lists 250,000 or so clones, 80% to 90% of them singletons. The CDR3 is 15 residues long. V was shortened by 4 bases and J by 2 bases, with 12 bases between the two germline ends. Germline lookup yields CDR1 SGHRS and CDR2 YFSETQ. The source is a man aged 60-69 years with acute or convalescent COVID-19. The sample was peripheral blood. The rearrangement joins TRBV5-1 to TRBJ2-2; tentatively, D is TRBD2 (7 bases). The CDR3 loop is CASSPGGTNTGELFF. For the CDR3, the DNA is TGCGCCAGCAGCCCGGGGGGCACAAACACCGGGGAGCTGTTTTTT.